This T cell receptor beta chain was obtained from a study of blood T cell repertoires in COVID-19. Background on the study: Acute-phase and convalescent COVID-19 samples originated in the United States, Italy and Spain.

The germline V and J ends were trimmed by 0 bases and 8 bases, with 16 bases remaining between them. Germline CDR1 LNHNV, CDR2 YYDKDF (reference sequence). This CDR3 has 15 amino acids. Here immunoSEQ multiplex PCR was the method, and the copy in TCRdb shows in-frame clones only, minus some. The sample has over 10,000 clones; about 75% are singletons. The sequence derives from a woman at least 80 years old with acute or convalescent COVID-19. This chain uses TRBV15 with TRBJ1-2; D is unresolved. The specimen sequenced was peripheral blood. CDR3: CATSRDKQASIGYTF. In DNA form, the CDR3 reads TGTGCCACCAGCAGAGACAAGCAGGCGAGCATCGGCTACACCTTC.